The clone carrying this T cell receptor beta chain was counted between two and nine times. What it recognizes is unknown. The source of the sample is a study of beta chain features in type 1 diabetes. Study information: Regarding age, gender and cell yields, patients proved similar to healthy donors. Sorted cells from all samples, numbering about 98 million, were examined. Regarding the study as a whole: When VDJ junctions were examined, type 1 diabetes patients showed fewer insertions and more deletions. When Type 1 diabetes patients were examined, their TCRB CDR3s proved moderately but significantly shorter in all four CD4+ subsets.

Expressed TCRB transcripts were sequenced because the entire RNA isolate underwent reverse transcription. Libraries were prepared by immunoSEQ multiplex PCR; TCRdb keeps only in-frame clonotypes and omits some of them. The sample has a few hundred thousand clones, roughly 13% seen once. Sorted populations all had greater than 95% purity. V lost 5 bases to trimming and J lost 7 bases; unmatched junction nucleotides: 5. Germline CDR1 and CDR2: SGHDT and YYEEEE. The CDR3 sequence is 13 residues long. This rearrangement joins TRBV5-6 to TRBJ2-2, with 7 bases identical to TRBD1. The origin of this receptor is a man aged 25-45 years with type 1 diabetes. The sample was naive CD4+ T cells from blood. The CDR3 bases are TGTGCCAGCAGGACAGGGCGGAGCGGGGAGCTGTTTTTT. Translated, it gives CASRTGRSGELFF.